One sample yielded the 17 T cell receptor beta chains listed below, sequenced in a study of blood T cell repertoires in COVID-19. Method: immunoSEQ multiplex PCR; TCRdb's copy keeps in-frame clones and lacks some. The data show tens of thousands of clones, 90% seen once. The sample was peripheral blood. The receptors shown here come from a human donor in a cohort sampled during active COVID-19.

The genes are TRBV3-1 (or the pseudogene TRBV3-2) and TRBJ2-7; 7 nucleotides agree with TRBD1. This CDR3 contains 15 residues. Germline V gene data show CDR1 as LGHDT and CDR2 as YNNKEL (reference sequence). The V gene end was trimmed by 1 base and the J gene end by 2 bases; junction bases not matched to a gene: 5. As DNA, the CDR3 is TGTGCCAGCAGCCAAGTCATGGGACAGCCCTACGAGCAGTACTTC. Translating it yields CASSQVMGQPYEQYF.

V gene TRBV5-1 combines with J gene TRBJ2-1; 7 bases are a match to TRBD1. The germline V gene encodes CDR1 SGHRS and CDR2 YFSETQ. With 0 bases clipped from V and 3 bases from J, the junction kept 3 bases outside the gene matches. The CDR3 extends over 15 amino acids. The CDR3: CASSLGTGVYNEQFF. The CDR3 DNA sequence: TGCGCCAGCAGCTTGGGAACAGGGGTCTACAATGAGCAGTTCTTC.

The gene calls are TRBV10-3 and TRBJ1-6; D might be TRBD1 (5 bases). There are 15 residues in the CDR3. CDR1 ENHRY and CDR2 SYGVKD come from the germline V gene. V was trimmed by 4 bases and J by 5 bases, leaving 12 bases between them. CDR3 amino acids: CAISVNGGDNSPLHF. CDR3 DNA: TGTGCCATCAGTGTAAACGGGGGTGATAATTCACCCCTCCACTTT.

The chain links TRBV7-9 to TRBJ2-7; maybe TRBD2 (5 bases). The germline V gene encodes CDR1 SEHNR and CDR2 FQNEAQ (reference sequence). The CDR3 covers 14 residues. The V end lost 5 bases, the J end lost 0 bases, and 11 bases lay between the germline ends. Here the CDR3 DNA reads TGTGCCAGCAGCCCAGCGGTAACCTCCTACGAGCAGTACTTC. Amino acids: CASSPAVTSYEQYF. The full variable domain, in which reference TRBV7-9 and TRBJ2-7 provide the parts outside the CDR3, is DTGVSQNPRHKITKRGQNVTFRCDPISEHNRLYWYRQTLGQGPEFLTYFQNEAQLEKSRLLSDRFSAERPKGSFSTLEIQRTEQGDSAMYLCASSPAVTSYEQYFGPGTRLTVT.

J is TRBJ2-2 and V is TRBV19; 9 positions match TRBD2. J gave up 6 bases and V 6 bases, and 8 bases lay outside the gene matches. CDR3 length: 15 residues. Germline V gene lookup returns CDR1 LNHDA and CDR2 SQIVND (reference sequence). The CDR3 sequence is CASRVSGSYAGELFF. The CDR3 DNA reads TGTGCCAGTAGGGTTAGCGGGAGTTACGCCGGGGAGCTGTTTTTT.

The J gene is TRBJ2-7, the V gene TRBV7-2; 7 bases align to TRBD1. Germline CDR1 SGHTA, CDR2 FQGNSA. There are 15 residues in the CDR3. Losses at the gene ends were 0 bases for V and 2 bases for J; bases not matched to a gene: 4. The CDR3 nucleotides are TGTGCCAGCAGCTTAGCGCTAGGGGGCCCCTACGAGCAGTACTTC. It translates to CASSLALGGPYEQYF.

The chain joins TRBV9 to TRBJ2-2; 9 positions match TRBD2. Per the germline V gene, CDR1 is SGDLS and CDR2 is YYNGEE. The trim removed 3 bases at V and 5 bases at J, leaving 8 bases unmatched. The CDR3 loop spans 16 amino acids. The CDR3 loop is CASSAQLAGLTGELFF. CDR3 sequence (DNA): TGTGCCAGCAGCGCCCAGCTAGCGGGGTTAACCGGGGAGCTGTTTTTT.

This rearrangement joins TRBV12-5 to TRBJ1-2; maybe TRBD1 (5 bases). The CDR3 has 13 residues. Trimming pared 5 bases from V and 8 bases from J, leaving 15 bases between. Germline V gives CDR1 LGHNT, CDR2 FRNRAP. The CDR3 is CASGAQGSRGYTF. The CDR3 coding sequence is TGTGCTAGTGGTGCCCAGGGTAGTAGGGGCTACACCTTC.

The chain links TRBV14 to TRBJ2-7; TRBD2 matches 7 bases. The trim removed 1 base at V and 6 bases at J, leaving 12 bases unmatched. CDR3 size: 16 residues. CDR1 and CDR2 from the germline V gene are SGHDN and FVKESK. The CDR3 here is CASSQGDGRIPLEQYF. The CDR3 nucleotides read TGTGCCAGCAGCCAAGGTGACGGGAGGATCCCTCTCGAGCAGTACTTC.

The sample holds one count of this clone. V is TRBV20-1 and J is TRBJ2-1, with 9 bases matching TRBD2. The CDR3 has 14 residues. In germline, CDR1 is DFQATT, CDR2 SNEGSKA (reference sequence). After removal of 3 bases from V and 8 bases from J, the junction contained 8 bases not matched to a gene. In DNA form, the CDR3 reads TGCAGTGCTAGTTTTCTAGCGGGAATGGATGAGCAGTTCTTC. Its protein product is CSASFLAGMDEQFF.

This clone was observed once. V is TRBV18 and J is TRBJ1-2; no reliable D call. In germline, CDR1 is KGHSH, CDR2 LQKENI. CDR3 length: 15 amino acids. The germline V and J ends were trimmed by 0 bases and 7 bases, with 15 bases remaining between them. The CDR3 here is CASSPPSSQAGGYTF. The CDR3 DNA is TGTGCCAGCTCACCACCGAGTTCCCAGGCAGGTGGCTACACCTTC.

This chain uses TRBV5-1 with TRBJ2-3; TRBD2 matches at 9 bases. V gave up 4 bases and J gave up 3 bases; unmatched junction bases: 12. Germline V gene data show CDR1 as SGHRS and CDR2 as YFSETQ. The CDR3 length is 17 residues. The CDR3 nucleotides are TGCGCCAGCAGCGTGGCCGGGACTAGCTTCGGGACAGATACGCAGTATTTT. Its translation is CASSVAGTSFGTDTQYF.

The gene calls are TRBV19 and TRBJ1-1; no reliable D call. This CDR3 comprises 12 residues. With 5 bases removed from V and 10 bases from J, the gap between germline ends came to 14 bases. From germline, CDR1 is LNHDA and CDR2 SQIVND (reference sequence). CDR3 nucleotide sequence: TGTGCCAGTAGTCCGGGAACCTCCCGAGCTTTCTTT. Its protein product is CASSPGTSRAFF.

This clone appeared a single time. The CDR3 here is CASSLVGATSTDTQYF. The DNA for the CDR3 is TGCGCCAGCAGCTTGGTGGGGGCCACTTCCACAGATACGCAGTATTTT. The chain uses TRBV5-1 and TRBJ2-3; maybe TRBD1 (6 bases). The germline V and J ends were trimmed by 0 bases and 2 bases, with 13 bases remaining between them. The CDR3 covers 16 residues. The germline CDR1 and CDR2 sequences are SGHRS and YFSETQ.

As DNA, the CDR3 is TGCAGCGTGCCCGGATGGGCGGGAGAAGAGACCCAGTACTTC. This encodes CSVPGWAGEETQYF. The chain employs TRBV29-1 and TRBJ2-5, with 7 bases identical to TRBD2. The V gene end was trimmed by 6 bases and the J gene end by 3 bases; junction bases not matched to a gene: 10. Germline assignment: CDR1 SQVTM and CDR2 ANQGSEA. This CDR3 has 14 residues.

The chain joins TRBV19 to TRBJ2-7; TRBD1 might be the D (7 bases). V was clipped by 3 bases and J by 1 base, with 13 bases between them. This CDR3 contains 15 residues. Germline CDR1 LNHDA, CDR2 SQIVND (reference sequence). This CDR3 is CASSIGQGGSYEQYF. The CDR3 DNA sequence: TGTGCCAGTAGTATTGGGCAGGGGGGTTCCTACGAGCAGTACTTC.

This chain links TRBV2 with TRBJ2-1, with 11 bases fitting TRBD2. Germline V CDR1 and CDR2: SNHLY, FYNNEI. V dropped 4 bases and J dropped 4; count of bases not matched to a gene: 3. The CDR3 runs to 15 residues. The CDR3 reads CASSASGRSYNEQFF. The CDR3 nucleotides are TGTGCCAGCAGTGCTAGCGGGAGGTCGTACAATGAGCAGTTCTTC. Filled out from reference TRBV2 and TRBJ2-1, the complete variable domain reads EPEVTQTPSHQVTQMGQEVILRCVPISNHLYFYWYRQILGQKVEFLVSFYNNEISEKSEIFDDQFSVERPDGSNFTLKIRSTKLEDSAMYFCASSASGRSYNEQFFGPGTRLTVL.